These 21 T cell receptor beta chains were sequenced from one sample in a study of tumor and adjacent non-tumor tissue in lung cancer. No cell sorting was done before RNA was extracted from the tissue. Three rounds of nested PCR, following a modified ARM-PCR protocol, produced the TCRbeta library. TCRdb reprocessed the multiplex PCR reads with MiXCR, giving one entry per CDR3 protein. The table lists 200,000 to 250,000 distinct CDR3 sequences, 70% to 75% of them singletons. The sample comprised lung tumor tissue. These receptors were collected from a man in his sixties with non-small cell lung cancer.

The chain carries TRBV11-2 and TRBJ2-1; weak D call: TRBD2 (5 bases). Per germline, CDR1 SGHAT and CDR2 FQNNGV. The CDR3 sequence is 15 residues long. CDR3 nucleotide sequence: TGTATCAGCAGCACCCGGACGGGGAGCTACAATGAGCAGTTCTTC. Translating gives CISSTRTGSYNEQFF.

Comments on this clonotype: Given a much more abundant clone one base away, this may be a read error. CDR3 bases: TGCAATGTTGTTACAGGGATGAACACTGAAGCTTTCTTT. Its translation is CNVVTGMNTEAFF. V is TRBV20-1 and J is TRBJ1-1, with a possible D match to TRBD1 (6 bases). The V gene's germline CDR1 is DFQATT and CDR2 SNEGSKA (reference sequence). CDR3 size: 13 residues.

This clonotype has just a few counts. This chain links TRBV5-4 with TRBJ1-1, with D uncertain. From germline, CDR1 is SGHNT and CDR2 YYREEE (reference sequence). Between the trimmed V and J ends, which lost 3 bases and 5 bases, there was a span of 14 bases. The CDR3 runs 14 residues. CDR3 region: CASSSFLSRTEAFF. As DNA, the CDR3 is TGTGCCAGCAGCTCTTTCCTCAGCCGGACTGAAGCTTTCTTT.

On this clonotype itself: Since the CDR3 does not end with the conserved phenylalanine or tryptophan, this likely comes from a read error. The chain has TRBV5-1 and TRBJ2-1, with 12 bases that match TRBD2. Germline values: CDR1 SGHRS, CDR2 YFSETQ. This CDR3 region has 19 residues. DNA for the CDR3: TGCGCCAACAGCTTGGACCCTAGCGGGGGGGCCAAGTCCTACAATGAGCAGTTCATC. This codes for CANSLDPSGGAKSYNEQFI.

This clonotype occurred once. The chain joins TRBV29-1 to TRBJ2-1; 7 bases map to TRBD2. The V gene's germline CDR1 is SQVTM and CDR2 ANQGSEA. V lost 8 bases to trimming and J lost 9 bases; unmatched junction nucleotides: 10. The length of the CDR3 is 12 residues. CDR3 nucleotides: TGCAGCCCCCGGGGGGACTTGGGTGAGCAGTTCTTC. Amino acid sequence: CSPRGDLGEQFF.

As to this clonotype: One end of the junction is discordant with germline, which a read error may explain. The rearrangement uses TRBV11-2 and TRBJ1-4, with TRBD1 identical over 7 bases. Germline V gene lookup returns CDR1 SGHAT and CDR2 FQNNGV. The CDR3 totals 14 residues. This CDR3 reads CAGSPGQPDEKLFF. The CDR3 bases are TGTGCCGGCAGCCCGGGACAGCCAGATGAAAAACTGTTTTTT.

V gene TRBV20-1 combines with J gene TRBJ2-7; D gene uncertain. Germline CDR1 and CDR2: DFQATT and SNEGSKA (reference sequence). The V end lost 6 bases, the J end lost 2 bases, and 17 bases lay between the germline ends. This CDR3 spans 14 amino acids. The CDR3 spells CSATQHMGTYEQYF. The CDR3 bases are TGCAGTGCAACACAGCACATGGGAACCTACGAGCAGTACTTC.

A word on this clonotype: Mismatch with germline at one junction end may stem from a read error. The chain links TRBV4-3 to TRBJ2-3; D unresolved. The CDR3 sequence is 15 residues long. Germline V gene sequence: CDR1 LGHNA, CDR2 YSLEER. The CDR3 DNA reads TGCGCCAGCATCCCCGCTTGGCCTGGTCCAGATACACAGTATTTT. Its translation: CASIPAWPGPDTQYF.

V is TRBV12-3 or TRBV12-4 and J is TRBJ1-4, with D perhaps TRBD1 (5 bases). This CDR3 is 15 amino acids long. V was cut by 11 bases and J by 10 bases, with 26 bases left in between. CDR3 residues: CAGTIPMGVHGKLFF. CDR3 DNA sequence: TGTGCCGGCACTATCCCTATGGGGGTTCACGGAAAACTGTTTTTT.

The chain employs TRBV16 and TRBJ2-1, with D perhaps matching TRBD1 (6 bases). Germline V gene lookup returns CDR1 KGHSY and CDR2 FQNENV. The CDR3 has 13 amino acids. Trimming removed 3 bases from V and 14 bases from J, with 17 bases in between. CDR3 in amino acids: CASSQGTGHNKFF. DNA of the CDR3: TGTGCCAGCAGCCAGGGTACGGGACATAATAAGTTCTTC.

This clonotype was picked up a small number of times. The conserved phenylalanine or tryptophan is not found at the CDR3 terminus, so this likely reflects a read error. The J gene is TRBJ2-2, the V gene TRBV11-3; 8 bases line up with TRBD2. CDR3 length: 15 residues. CDR1 SGHNT and CDR2 YENEEA come from the germline V gene. The ends lost 3 bases at V and 6 bases at J; junction bases unmatched: 6. CDR3 loop: CASSLDGGVSGELFL. CDR3 nucleotides: TGTGCCAGCAGCTTGGACGGGGGGGTGTCCGGGGAGCTGTTTCTT.

Comments on this clonotype: It may be a read error: a sequence one base away is much more abundant. This rearrangement joins TRBV20-1 to TRBJ1-1; 10 bases agree with TRBD1. Germline loops: CDR1 DFQATT, CDR2 SNEGSKA (reference sequence). This CDR3 spans 13 amino acids. CDR3 in DNA: TGCAGGGGACAGGGGCATGAGGCCACTGAAGCTTTCTTT. It is translated as CRGQGHEATEAFF.

Concerning this clonotype: The junction differs from germline at one of its ends, possibly a read error. The chain joins TRBV5-6 to TRBJ1-2, with D maybe TRBD1 (5 bases). Germline-derived CDR1 and CDR2 are SGHDT and YYEEEE. This CDR3 has 13 residues. This chain's CDR3 is CAGSLGGDYGYTF. The CDR3 DNA follows: TGTGCCGGCAGCCTCGGGGGGGACTATGGCTACACCTTC.

This clonotype was seen a few times. The V gene is TRBV5-1, the J gene TRBJ2-5, with 10 bases fitting TRBD1. The CDR3 sequence is 16 residues long. CDR1 SGHRS and CDR2 YFSETQ come from the germline V gene. Trimming at V came to 3 bases and at J to 5 bases, leaving 10 bases not matched to a gene. The chain's CDR3 is CASSSTGTGVGETQYF. The CDR3 nucleotides read TGCGCCAGCAGCTCTACCGGGACAGGGGTCGGGGAGACCCAGTACTTC. Combining the CDR3 with reference TRBV5-1 and TRBJ2-5 gives the whole variable domain KAGVTQTPRYLIKTRGQQVTLSCSPISGHRSVSWYQQTPGQGLQFLFEYFSETQRNKGNFPGRFSGRQFSNSRSEMNVSTLELGDSALYLCASSSTGTGVGETQYFGPGTRLLVL.

As regards this clonotype: Being one base from a much bigger clone, this may be a read error. The chain has TRBV7-8 and TRBJ2-7, with TRBD1 as a possible D gene (5 bases). The germline V gene encodes CDR1 SGHVS and CDR2 FQNEAQ. This CDR3 has 14 amino acids. CDR3 sequence: CASSLVSGIGELYF. DNA of the CDR3: TGTGCCAGCAGCTTAGTGTCAGGGATCGGCGAGCTGTACTTC. Full variable domain (rest looked up from reference TRBV7-8 and TRBJ2-7): GAGVSQSPRYKVAKRGQDVALRCDPISGHVSLFWYQQALGQGPEFLTYFQNEAQLDKSGLPSDRFFAERPEGSVSTLKIQRTQQEDSAVYLCASSLVSGIGELYFGPGTRLTVT.

This clonotype was detected only a few times. J is TRBJ2-7 and V is TRBV5-6, with no clear D. The CDR3 has 14 amino acids. V lost 4 bases, J lost 0 bases, and 11 bases lay in between. Germline V CDR1 and CDR2: SGHDT, YYEEEE. The chain's CDR3 is CASSALLASYEQYF. CDR3 sequence (DNA): TGTGCCAGCAGCGCGTTACTGGCCTCCTACGAGCAGTACTTC.

This clonotype was observed a handful of times. The chain carries TRBV5-4 and TRBJ2-2; 8 bases are a match to TRBD1. CDR1 is SGHNT, CDR2 YYREEE, per germline (reference sequence). This CDR3 has 17 amino acids. V was pared by 5 bases and J by 3 bases, with 12 bases of the junction left unmatched. CDR3 DNA: TGTGCCAGCAGTCCGGGGCTTGGGACAGGAGACACCGGGGAGCTGTTTTTT. It specifies CASSPGLGTGDTGELFF.

The V gene is TRBV29-1, the J gene TRBJ2-7; TRBD2 aligns across 9 bases. With the DNA end fitting TRBJ2-1 better, the J assignment may be wrong. The CDR3 consists of 15 residues. The germline V gene encodes CDR1 SQVTM and CDR2 ANQGSEA. This chain's CDR3 is CSVVIRAGGPGEQFF. CDR3 in DNA: TGCAGCGTCGTTATCCGGGCGGGAGGGCCTGGTGAGCAGTTCTTC.

The chain is built from TRBV28 and TRBJ1-2, with TRBD1 matching over 7 bases. The CDR3 is 13 residues long. Per the germline V gene, CDR1 is MDHEN and CDR2 is SYDVKM. V was clipped by 5 bases and J by 8 bases; unmatched bases: 8. The CDR3 DNA reads as TGTGCCAGCAGTCCCCAACGACAGGGAGGCTACACCTTC. Encoded protein: CASSPQRQGGYTF.

Regarding this clonotype: One end of the junction fails to match germline, which may point to a read error. The rearrangement joins TRBV4-3 to TRBJ2-2, with D possibly being TRBD2 (6 bases). Germline V gives CDR1 LGHNA, CDR2 YSLEER. The CDR3 sequence is 17 residues long. The CDR3 sequence: CTSSQVPGGINTGELFF. CDR3 nucleotide sequence: TGTACCAGCAGCCAAGTACCGGGCGGGATAAACACCGGGGAGCTGTTTTTT.

Note on this clonotype: A read error is likely, as this CDR3 ends without the conserved phenylalanine or tryptophan. The chain couples TRBV4-2 to TRBJ1-1; D gene uncertain. Looked up from germline, CDR1 is LGHNA and CDR2 is YNFKEQ. The CDR3 contains 14 residues. The CDR3 loop is CTSSPRGQDTEAFY. The CDR3 DNA sequence: TGTACCAGCAGCCCCCGAGGGCAGGACACTGAAGCTTTCTAT.